This T cell receptor (beta chain) was captured in a study of blood T cells in healthy people across ages. The use of a sample-barcoded 5' primer and a J-beta primer mix characterized a second PCR of about 7 to 12 cycles. Each of the cDNA molecules was tagged by a template-switch adaptor with 12 random nucleotides. Each CDR3 protein is one row after TCRdb ran MiXCR on the 5' RACE reads. This sample has hundreds of thousands of distinct CDR3 sequences; around a quarter occur once, and the top ten carry 3%. Every participating donor contributed roughly 9.6 milliliters of peripheral blood through a draw. The CDR3 runs 15 residues. Germline V lookup: CDR1 MNHEY, CDR2 SVGEGT. Note on this clonotype: A junction boundary mismatches the germline segment, possibly from a read error.

The same sample was also studied in work on T cells of mothers and their children. As reported in that work: All donors were healthy and Caucasian; they were three mothers and their six children.

The genes are TRBV6-2 or TRBV6-3 and TRBJ1-5, with D hard to call. The sample comprised blood. The sequence was collected from a boy younger than 18 in good health. As DNA, the CDR3 is TGTGCTAGCAGTTACTATTTGGTGAGCAATCAGCCCCAGCATTTT. Translation: CASSYYLVSNQPQHF.